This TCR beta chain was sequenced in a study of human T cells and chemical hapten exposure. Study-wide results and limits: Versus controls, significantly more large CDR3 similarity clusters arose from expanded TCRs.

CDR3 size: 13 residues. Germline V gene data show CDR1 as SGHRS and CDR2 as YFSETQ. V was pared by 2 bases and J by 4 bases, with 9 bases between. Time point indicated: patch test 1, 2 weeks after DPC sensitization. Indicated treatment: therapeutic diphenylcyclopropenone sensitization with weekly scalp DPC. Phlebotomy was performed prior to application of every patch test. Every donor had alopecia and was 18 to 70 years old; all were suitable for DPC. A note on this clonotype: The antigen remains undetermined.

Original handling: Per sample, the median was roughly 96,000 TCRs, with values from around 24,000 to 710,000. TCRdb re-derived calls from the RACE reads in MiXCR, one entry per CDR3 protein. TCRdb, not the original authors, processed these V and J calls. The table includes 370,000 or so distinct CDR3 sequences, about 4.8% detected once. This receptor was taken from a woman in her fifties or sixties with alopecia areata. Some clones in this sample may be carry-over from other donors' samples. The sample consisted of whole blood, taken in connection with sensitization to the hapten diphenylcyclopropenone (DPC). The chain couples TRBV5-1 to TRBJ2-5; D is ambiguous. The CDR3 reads CASSFGIRETQYF. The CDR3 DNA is TGCGCCAGCAGCTTTGGGATTAGAGAGACCCAGTACTTC.